The 23 T cell receptor beta chains reported below all come from one sample, sequenced in a study of T cells after posttransplantation cyclophosphamide. Cyclophosphamide on days +3 and +4 followed busulfan-fludarabine conditioning and a marrow graft. The repertoire was sequenced with immunoSEQ multiplex PCR; TCRdb's copy has only in-frame clones and lacks some. Of about 1,400 clones detected, about 78% appear once; the ten largest clones hold roughly a third. Sequenced material: PBMCs, taken 220 to 250 days after allogeneic stem cell transplant with posttransplant cyclophosphamide. The receptors derive from a female patient between 55 and 75 years old who received an allogeneic stem cell transplant from an unrelated donor, was CMV-positive, and had acute GVHD only. Some T cells may be supplied by the graft donor.

The chain has TRBV5-1 and TRBJ1-2; D gene ambiguous. This CDR3 is 15 amino acids long. Germline assignment: CDR1 SGHRS and CDR2 YFSETQ. Trimming took off 6 bases at V and 5 bases at J, with 20 bases between the two ends. CDR3 amino acids: CASTLGLLGLYGYTF. The CDR3 DNA is TGCGCCAGCACCCTTGGTCTGCTCGGACTTTATGGCTACACCTTC. The whole variable domain, filled in from reference TRBV5-1 and TRBJ1-2, reads KAGVTQTPRYLIKTRGQQVTLSCSPISGHRSVSWYQQTPGQGLQFLFEYFSETQRNKGNFPGRFSGRQFSNSRSEMNVSTLELGDSALYLCASTLGLLGLYGYTFGSGTRLTVV.

This sequence joins TRBV14 and TRBJ1-1; the D is unclear. This CDR3 spans 12 amino acids. Trimming pared 3 bases from V and 1 base from J, leaving 3 bases between. Germline lookup yields CDR1 SGHDN and CDR2 FVKESK. CDR3 sequence reads: CASSHRNTEAFF. CDR3 nucleotides: TGTGCCAGCAGCCACAGGAACACTGAAGCTTTCTTT.

The rearrangement joins TRBV19 to TRBJ2-7, with 10 positions matching TRBD2. Germline CDR1 LNHDA, CDR2 SQIVND (reference sequence). V shed 2 bases and J 9 bases; nucleotides not matched to a gene: 4. The length of the CDR3 is 13 residues. The CDR3 spells CASSITSGEPQYF. The CDR3 DNA is TGTGCCAGTAGTATAACTAGCGGGGAGCCGCAGTACTTC. Combining the CDR3 with reference TRBV19 and TRBJ2-7 gives the whole variable domain DGGITQSPKYLFRKEGQNVTLSCEQNLNHDAMYWYRQDPGQGLRLIYYSQIVNDFQKGDIAEGYSVSREKKESFPLTVTSAQKNPTAFYLCASSITSGEPQYFGPGTRLTVT.

The rearrangement links TRBV29-1 to TRBJ1-3; the match to TRBD1 covers 7 bases. This CDR3 has 15 residues. The germline V gene encodes CDR1 SQVTM and CDR2 ANQGSEA. With 1 base clipped from V and 2 bases from J, the junction kept 5 bases outside the gene matches. In nucleotides, the CDR3 is TGCAGCGTTGAAGTAGGGGGCGCGCCTGGAAACACCATATATTTT. Translated, it gives CSVEVGGAPGNTIYF.

The chain links TRBV7-2 to TRBJ1-6; 9 bases are a match to TRBD1. The CDR3 is 15 amino acids. Germline trimming cut 4 bases from V and 7 bases from J; bases unmatched to any gene: 5. CDR1 SGHTA and CDR2 FQGNSA come from the germline V gene. The CDR3 sequence: CASSWRTGVNSPLHF. The DNA for the CDR3 is TGTGCCAGCAGCTGGAGGACAGGGGTGAATTCACCCCTCCACTTT. The full variable domain, rest sourced from reference TRBV7-2 and TRBJ1-6, is GAGVSQSPSNKVTEKGKDVELRCDPISGHTALYWYRQSLGQGLEFLIYFQGNSAPDKSGLPSDRFSAERTGGSVSTLTIQRTQQEDSAVYLCASSWRTGVNSPLHFGNGTRLTVT.

The chain links TRBV7-2 to TRBJ2-7; 7 bases map to TRBD1. V was clipped by 2 bases and J by 7 bases; unmatched bases: 11. Germline loops: CDR1 SGHTA, CDR2 FQGNSA. CDR3 length: 15 residues. In nucleotides, the CDR3 is TGTGCCAGCAGCTTAAAAGCCGGGACAGTGGGGGAGCAGTACTTC. It encodes CASSLKAGTVGEQYF.

The rearrangement links TRBV13 to TRBJ2-1; 11 bases are a match to TRBD2. The V segment lost 5 bases and the J segment 10 bases; nucleotides outside the gene matches: 19. Germline loops: CDR1 PRHDT, CDR2 FYEKMQ (reference sequence). The CDR3 covers 18 residues. The CDR3 sequence is CASSPTSRRLAGRWEQFF. In DNA form, the CDR3 reads TGTGCCAGCAGCCCCACAAGCCGACGACTAGCGGGAAGATGGGAGCAGTTCTTC.

The chain recombines TRBV5-4 with TRBJ2-6; 9 positions match TRBD1. Germline V lookup: CDR1 SGHNT, CDR2 YYREEE (reference sequence). The CDR3 is 19 residues long. After removal of 2 bases from V and 0 bases from J, the junction contained 9 bases not matched to a gene. CDR3 sequence (DNA): TGTGCCAGCAGCTTCGGACCGGGACAGGGCTCCTCTGGGGCCAACGTCCTGACTTTC. This sequence encodes CASSFGPGQGSSGANVLTF.

This clone was detected a few times. The gene calls are TRBV10-3 and TRBJ2-2; 9 bases are a match to TRBD1. The germline CDR1 and CDR2 sequences are ENHRY and SYGVKD. The J segment lost 7 bases and the V segment lost 6 bases, leaving 15 bases of the junction unmatched. The CDR3 spans 17 residues. The DNA for the CDR3 is TGTGCCATCAGCCACCCAGATCCGGGACAGGGATTCGGGGAGCTGTTTTTT. Translating it yields CAISHPDPGQGFGELFF.

The chain links TRBV4-2 to TRBJ1-1; D remains ambiguous. Trimming removed 1 base from V and 0 bases from J, with 6 bases in between. The germline V gene has CDR1 LGHNA and CDR2 YNFKEQ. The CDR3 sequence is 14 residues long. DNA of the CDR3: TGTGCCAGCAGCCAAGTACAGATGAACACTGAAGCTTTCTTT. This sequence encodes CASSQVQMNTEAFF.

The chain employs TRBV7-6 and TRBJ2-1, with 7 positions matching TRBD1. Germline V gene lookup returns CDR1 SGHVS and CDR2 FNYEAQ. The ends lost 2 bases at V and 5 bases at J; junction bases unmatched: 6. This CDR3 spans 15 amino acids. CDR3 nucleotides: TGTGCCAGCAGCTTATTGGACAGGATAAACAATGAGCAGTTCTTC. Its protein product is CASSLLDRINNEQFF.

V gene TRBV6-6 combines with J gene TRBJ2-7; TRBD1 is a possible D gene (6 bases). V lost 6 bases to trimming and J lost 0 bases, with 12 bases between them. This CDR3 spans 14 amino acids. Germline assignment: CDR1 MNHNY and CDR2 SVGAGI (reference sequence). The CDR3 DNA follows: TGTGCCAGCAGGCTTTCGACAGGCTCCTACGAGCAGTACTTC. Its protein is CASRLSTGSYEQYF.

This chain connects TRBV28 to TRBJ1-6; D not resolved. The V end was cut by 5 bases, the J end by 6 bases, with 11 bases between. Germline V gene lookup returns CDR1 MDHEN and CDR2 SYDVKM. The CDR3 is 14 residues long. The CDR3 here is CASSRLDSNSPLHF. In nucleotides, the CDR3 is TGTGCCAGCAGTCGCCTGGACTCTAATTCACCCCTCCACTTT.

The rearrangement uses TRBV28 and TRBJ1-2, with TRBD1 identical over 7 bases. Germline V gives CDR1 MDHEN, CDR2 SYDVKM. The V and J ends lost 5 bases and 6 bases, in that order; junction bases with no gene match: 3. This CDR3 contains 12 residues. The CDR3 DNA sequence: TGTGCCAGCAGTGAGACAGGGAATGGCTACACCTTC. Its translation is CASSETGNGYTF.

The rearrangement joins TRBV5-1 to TRBJ2-5; 8 nucleotides line up with TRBD2. Germline V CDR1 and CDR2: SGHRS, YFSETQ. J gave up 4 bases and V 0 bases, and 5 bases lay outside the gene matches. The CDR3 runs to 15 residues. CDR3 DNA: TGCGCCAGCAGCTTGGCGGGGGGGGTAGGAGAGACCCAGTACTTC. Residues: CASSLAGGVGETQYF. Complete variable domain (other parts from reference TRBV5-1 and TRBJ2-5): KAGVTQTPRYLIKTRGQQVTLSCSPISGHRSVSWYQQTPGQGLQFLFEYFSETQRNKGNFPGRFSGRQFSNSRSEMNVSTLELGDSALYLCASSLAGGVGETQYFGPGTRLLVL.

The chain is built from TRBV4-1 and TRBJ1-1, with a weak D call TRBD1 (6 bases). Trimming shortened V by 2 bases and J by 0 bases, and 10 bases separated the two germline ends. Per germline, CDR1 MGHRA and CDR2 YSYEKL. This CDR3 is 15 amino acids long. The CDR3, as DNA: TGCGCCAGCAGCCAAATGGGACATCTGAACACTGAAGCTTTCTTT. Its protein is CASSQMGHLNTEAFF.

This clone was counted once. This chain joins TRBV7-2 and TRBJ1-5, with D possibly TRBD1 on 5 matching bases. With 7 bases removed from V and 0 bases from J, the gap between germline ends came to 13 bases. The CDR3 covers 15 residues. The V gene's germline CDR1 is SGHTA and CDR2 FQGNSA. In nucleotides, the CDR3 is TGTGCCAGCACCGTCTCCGGGGGTAGCAATCAGCCCCAGCATTTT. It codes for CASTVSGGSNQPQHF.

Comments on this clone: An end of the junction does not agree with germline; a read error may underlie this. J is TRBJ2-1 and V is TRBV6-4; either TRBD1 or TRBD2 may supply D (6 bases each). The CDR3 loop spans 17 amino acids. Germline V gene lookup returns CDR1 MRHNA and CDR2 SNTAGT. Here the CDR3 reads CAGSDSGATRVLNEQFF. CDR3 coding DNA: TGTGCCGGCAGTGACTCGGGGGCTACACGAGTTCTCAATGAGCAGTTCTTC.

The chain employs TRBV15 and TRBJ2-3; D is possibly TRBD1 (5 bases). The CDR3 has 15 amino acids. V lost 0 bases and J lost 6, with 13 bases in between. CDR1 LNHNV and CDR2 YYDKDF come from the germline V gene (reference sequence). The DNA for the CDR3 is TGTGCCACCAGCAGAGATGGGCAGGGTCTGGATACGCAGTATTTT. Its protein product is CATSRDGQGLDTQYF.

V and J are TRBV29-1 and TRBJ1-4, with D possibly being TRBD1 (5 bases). V lost 5 bases and J lost 7, with 14 bases in between. The V gene's germline CDR1 is SQVTM and CDR2 ANQGSEA. The CDR3 is made up of 13 amino acids. In nucleotides, the CDR3 is TGCAGCGTTTACGGGCAGGGTAGTGAAAAACTGTTTTTT. Its protein is CSVYGQGSEKLFF.

The sample holds one count of this clone. The V call is TRBV19, the J call TRBJ1-4; 9 bases line up with TRBD1. After removal of 6 bases from V and 7 bases from J, the junction contained 6 bases not matched to a gene. This CDR3 contains 14 residues. Germline loops: CDR1 LNHDA, CDR2 SQIVND (reference sequence). DNA of the CDR3: TGTGCCAGTAGGAGGGGACAGGGCGTTGAAAAACTGTTTTTT. Amino acid sequence: CASRRGQGVEKLFF.

This clone was seen a handful of times. The V and J genes are TRBV7-2 and TRBJ1-3; 9 bases agree with TRBD1. The CDR3 covers 16 residues. The germline V gene encodes CDR1 SGHTA and CDR2 FQGNSA. The V gene end was trimmed by 5 bases and the J gene end by 7 bases; junction bases not matched to a gene: 12. The CDR3 region is CASSGPSGTGFNTIYF. For the CDR3, the DNA is TGTGCCAGCAGCGGCCCCTCCGGGACAGGGTTTAACACCATATATTTT.

V usage is TRBV7-9 and J usage is TRBJ2-7; 7 bases fit TRBD1. Trimming removed 0 bases from V and 0 bases from J; junction bases left unmatched: 5. Looked up from germline, CDR1 is SEHNR and CDR2 is FQNEAQ (reference sequence). The CDR3 extends over 16 amino acids. The CDR3 coding sequence is TGTGCCAGCAGCTTAGCGGGGGCAGGGGGCTCCTACGAGCAGTACTTC. This codes for CASSLAGAGGSYEQYF.